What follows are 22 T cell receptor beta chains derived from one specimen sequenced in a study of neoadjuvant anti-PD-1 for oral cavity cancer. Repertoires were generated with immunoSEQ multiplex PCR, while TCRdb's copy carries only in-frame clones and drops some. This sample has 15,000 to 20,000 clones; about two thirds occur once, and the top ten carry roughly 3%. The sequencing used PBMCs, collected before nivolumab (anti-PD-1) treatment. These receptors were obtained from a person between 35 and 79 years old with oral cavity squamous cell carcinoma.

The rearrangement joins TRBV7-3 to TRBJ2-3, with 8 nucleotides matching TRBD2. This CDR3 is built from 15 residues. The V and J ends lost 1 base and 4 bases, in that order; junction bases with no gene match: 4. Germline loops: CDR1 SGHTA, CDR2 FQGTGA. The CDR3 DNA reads TGTGCCAGCAGCTTAAACGGGAGGGCCGCAGATACGCAGTATTTT. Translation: CASSLNGRAADTQYF.

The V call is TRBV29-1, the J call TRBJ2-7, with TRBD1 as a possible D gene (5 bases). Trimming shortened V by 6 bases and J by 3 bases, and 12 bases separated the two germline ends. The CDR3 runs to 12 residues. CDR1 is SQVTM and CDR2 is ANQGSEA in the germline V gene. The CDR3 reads CSVADNRYEQYF. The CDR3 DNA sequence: TGCAGCGTCGCGGACAATCGCTACGAGCAGTACTTC.

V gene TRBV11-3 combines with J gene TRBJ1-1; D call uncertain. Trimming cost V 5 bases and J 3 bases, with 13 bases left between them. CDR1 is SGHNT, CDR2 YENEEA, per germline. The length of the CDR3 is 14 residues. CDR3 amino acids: CASSRGSVDTEAFF. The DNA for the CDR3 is TGTGCCAGCAGCCGGGGTTCCGTGGACACTGAAGCTTTCTTT.

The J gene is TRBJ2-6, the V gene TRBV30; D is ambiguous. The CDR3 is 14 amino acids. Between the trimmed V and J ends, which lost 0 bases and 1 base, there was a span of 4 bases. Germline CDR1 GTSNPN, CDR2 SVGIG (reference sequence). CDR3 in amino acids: CAWSVQSGANVLTF. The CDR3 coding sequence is TGTGCCTGGAGTGTTCAATCTGGGGCCAACGTCCTGACTTTC. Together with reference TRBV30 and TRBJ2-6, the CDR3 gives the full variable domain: SQTIHQWPATLVQPVGSPLSLECTVEGTSNPNLYWYRQAAGRGLQLLFYSVGIGQISSEVPQNLSASRPQDRQFILSSKKLLLSDSGFYLCAWSVQSGANVLTFGAGSRLTVL.

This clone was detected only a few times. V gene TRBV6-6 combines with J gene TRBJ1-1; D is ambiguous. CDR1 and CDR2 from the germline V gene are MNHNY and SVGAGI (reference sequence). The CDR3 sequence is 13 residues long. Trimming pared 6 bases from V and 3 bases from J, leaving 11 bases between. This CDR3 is CASSPTPDTEAFF. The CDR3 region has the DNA TGTGCCAGCAGCCCCACCCCGGACACTGAAGCTTTCTTT.

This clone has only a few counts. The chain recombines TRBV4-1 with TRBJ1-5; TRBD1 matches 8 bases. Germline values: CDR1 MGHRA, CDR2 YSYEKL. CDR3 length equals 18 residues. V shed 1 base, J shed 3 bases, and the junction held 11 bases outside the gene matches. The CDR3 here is CASSQGRASGQANQPQHF. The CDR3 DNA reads TGCGCCAGCAGCCAAGGTAGGGCTTCGGGACAGGCCAATCAGCCCCAGCATTTT.

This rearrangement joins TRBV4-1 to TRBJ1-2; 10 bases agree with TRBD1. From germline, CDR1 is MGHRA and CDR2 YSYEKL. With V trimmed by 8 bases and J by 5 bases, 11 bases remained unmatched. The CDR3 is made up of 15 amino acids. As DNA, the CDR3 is TGCGCCAGCCAACCTCGGGACAGGGGTGGATATGGCTACACCTTC. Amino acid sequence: CASQPRDRGGYGYTF.

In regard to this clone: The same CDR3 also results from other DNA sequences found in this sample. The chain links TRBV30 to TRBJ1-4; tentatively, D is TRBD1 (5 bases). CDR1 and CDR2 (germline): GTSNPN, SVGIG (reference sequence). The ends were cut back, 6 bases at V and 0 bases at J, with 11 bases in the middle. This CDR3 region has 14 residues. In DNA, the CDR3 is TGTGCCTGCGGAACAGGAGCAACTAATGAAAAACTGTTTTTT. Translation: CACGTGATNEKLFF.

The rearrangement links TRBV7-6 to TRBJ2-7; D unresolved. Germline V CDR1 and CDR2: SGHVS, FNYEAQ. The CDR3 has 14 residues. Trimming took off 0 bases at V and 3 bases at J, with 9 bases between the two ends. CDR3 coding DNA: TGTGCCAGCAGCTTAGCACCCGGGCTCTACGAGCAGTACTTC. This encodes CASSLAPGLYEQYF.

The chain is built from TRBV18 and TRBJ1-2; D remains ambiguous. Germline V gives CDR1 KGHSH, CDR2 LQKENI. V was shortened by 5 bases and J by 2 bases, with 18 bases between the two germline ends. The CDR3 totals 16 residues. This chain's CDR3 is CASSSEFEGVNYGYTF. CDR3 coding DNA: TGTGCCAGCTCATCAGAGTTTGAGGGTGTAAACTATGGCTACACCTTC.

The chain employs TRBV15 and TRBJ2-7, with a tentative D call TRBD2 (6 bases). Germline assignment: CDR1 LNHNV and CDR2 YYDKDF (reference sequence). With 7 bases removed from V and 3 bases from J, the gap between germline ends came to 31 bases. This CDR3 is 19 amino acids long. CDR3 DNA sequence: TGTGCCACCATCCAGCGGTTAGCGGCCCCCTCGTTCGAAATCTACGAGCAGTACTTC. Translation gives CATIQRLAAPSFEIYEQYF.

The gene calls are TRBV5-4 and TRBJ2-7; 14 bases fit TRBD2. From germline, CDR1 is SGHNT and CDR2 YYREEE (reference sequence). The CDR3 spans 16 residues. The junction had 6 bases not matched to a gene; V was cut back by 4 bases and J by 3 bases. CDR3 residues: CASSQGLAGALYEQYF. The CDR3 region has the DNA TGTGCCAGCAGCCAGGGACTAGCGGGAGCCCTCTACGAGCAGTACTTC.

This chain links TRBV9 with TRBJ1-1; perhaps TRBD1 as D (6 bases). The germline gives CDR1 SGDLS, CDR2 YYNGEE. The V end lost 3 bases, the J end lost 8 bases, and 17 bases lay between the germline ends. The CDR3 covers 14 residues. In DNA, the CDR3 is TGTGCCAGCAGCGGTCGGGACATTTTCTCCGAAGCTTTCTTT. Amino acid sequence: CASSGRDIFSEAFF.

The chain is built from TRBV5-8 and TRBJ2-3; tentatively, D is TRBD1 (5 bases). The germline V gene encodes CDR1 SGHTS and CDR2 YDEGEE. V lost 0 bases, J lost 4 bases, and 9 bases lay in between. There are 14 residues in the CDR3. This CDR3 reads CASSLEGVADTQYF. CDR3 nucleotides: TGTGCCAGCAGCTTGGAAGGGGTGGCAGATACGCAGTATTTT.

CDR3 amino acids: CASSPVQVYEQYF. CDR3 DNA: TGTGCCAGCAGCCCCGTCCAGGTTTACGAGCAGTACTTC. The rearrangement joins TRBV7-8 to TRBJ2-7; D is undetermined. Between the trimmed V and J ends, which lost 5 bases and 4 bases, there was a span of 12 bases. The germline V gene encodes CDR1 SGHVS and CDR2 FQNEAQ. The CDR3 runs to 13 residues. Full variable domain (missing parts from reference TRBV7-8 and TRBJ2-7): GAGVSQSPRYKVAKRGQDVALRCDPISGHVSLFWYQQALGQGPEFLTYFQNEAQLDKSGLPSDRFFAERPEGSVSTLKIQRTQQEDSAVYLCASSPVQVYEQYFGPGTRLTVT.

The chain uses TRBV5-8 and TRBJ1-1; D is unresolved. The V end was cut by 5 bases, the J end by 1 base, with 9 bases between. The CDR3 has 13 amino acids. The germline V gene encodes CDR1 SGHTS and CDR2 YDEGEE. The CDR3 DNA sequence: TGTGCCAGCAGTACTGTTCCGAACACTGAAGCTTTCTTT. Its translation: CASSTVPNTEAFF. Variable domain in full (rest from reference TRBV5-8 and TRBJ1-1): EAGVTQSPTHLIKTRGQQATLRCSPISGHTSVYWYQQALGLGLQFLLWYDEGEERNRGNFPPRFSGRQFPNYSSELNVNALELEDSALYLCASSTVPNTEAFFGQGTRLTVV.

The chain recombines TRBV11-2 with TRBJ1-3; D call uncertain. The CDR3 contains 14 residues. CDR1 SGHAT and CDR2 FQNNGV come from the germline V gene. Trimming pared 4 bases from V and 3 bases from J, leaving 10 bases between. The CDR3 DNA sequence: TGTGCCAGCAGCTCGCAAACCCGTGGAAACACCATATATTTT. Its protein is CASSSQTRGNTIYF. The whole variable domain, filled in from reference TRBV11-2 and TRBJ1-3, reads EAGVAQSPRYKIIEKRQSVAFWCNPISGHATLYWYQQILGQGPKLLIQFQNNGVVDDSQLPKDRFSAERLKGVDSTLKIQPAKLEDSAVYLCASSSQTRGNTIYFGEGSWLTVV.

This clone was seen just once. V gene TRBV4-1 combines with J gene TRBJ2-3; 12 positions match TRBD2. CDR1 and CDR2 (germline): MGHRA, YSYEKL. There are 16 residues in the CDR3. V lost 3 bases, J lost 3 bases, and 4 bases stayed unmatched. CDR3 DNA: TGCGCCAGCAGCCAGCAGACTAGCGGGAGAACAGATACGCAGTATTTT. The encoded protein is CASSQQTSGRTDTQYF.

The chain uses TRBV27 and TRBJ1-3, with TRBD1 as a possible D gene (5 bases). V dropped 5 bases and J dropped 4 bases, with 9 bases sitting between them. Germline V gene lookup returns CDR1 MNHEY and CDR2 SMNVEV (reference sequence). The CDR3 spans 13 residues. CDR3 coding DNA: TGTGCCAGCAGTCCGGAGGGGGGAAACACCATATATTTT. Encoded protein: CASSPEGGNTIYF.

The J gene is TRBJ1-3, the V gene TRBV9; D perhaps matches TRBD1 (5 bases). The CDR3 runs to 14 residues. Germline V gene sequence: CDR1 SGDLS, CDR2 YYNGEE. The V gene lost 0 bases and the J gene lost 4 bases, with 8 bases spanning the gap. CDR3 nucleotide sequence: TGTGCCAGCAGCGTAGAGCCAGGGGGAAACACCATATATTTT. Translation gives CASSVEPGGNTIYF.

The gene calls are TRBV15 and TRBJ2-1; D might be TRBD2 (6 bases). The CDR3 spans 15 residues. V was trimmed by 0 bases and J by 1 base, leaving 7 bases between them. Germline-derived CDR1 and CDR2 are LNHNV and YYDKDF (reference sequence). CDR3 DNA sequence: TGTGCCACCAGCAGAGATGGGGGGTCCTACAATGAGCAGTTCTTC. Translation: CATSRDGGSYNEQFF.

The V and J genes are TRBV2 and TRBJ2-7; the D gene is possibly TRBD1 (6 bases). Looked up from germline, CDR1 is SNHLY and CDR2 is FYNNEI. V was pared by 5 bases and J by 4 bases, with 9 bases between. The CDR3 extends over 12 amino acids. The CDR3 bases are TGTGCCAGCAGTTTACAGGGATACGAGCAGTACTTC. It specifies CASSLQGYEQYF.